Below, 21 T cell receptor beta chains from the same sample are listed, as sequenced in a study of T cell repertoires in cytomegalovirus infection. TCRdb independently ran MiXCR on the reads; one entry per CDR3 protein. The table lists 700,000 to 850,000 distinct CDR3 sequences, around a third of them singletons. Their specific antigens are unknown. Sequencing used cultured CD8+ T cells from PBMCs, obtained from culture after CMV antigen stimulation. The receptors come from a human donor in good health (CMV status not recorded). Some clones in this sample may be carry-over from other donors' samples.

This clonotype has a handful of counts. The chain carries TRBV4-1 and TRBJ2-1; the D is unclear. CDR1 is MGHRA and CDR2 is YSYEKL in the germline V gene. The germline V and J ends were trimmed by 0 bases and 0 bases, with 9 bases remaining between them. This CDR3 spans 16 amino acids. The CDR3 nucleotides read TGCGCCAGCAGCCAAGATTCCGAGAGCTCCTACAATGAGCAGTTCTTC. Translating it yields CASSQDSESSYNEQFF.

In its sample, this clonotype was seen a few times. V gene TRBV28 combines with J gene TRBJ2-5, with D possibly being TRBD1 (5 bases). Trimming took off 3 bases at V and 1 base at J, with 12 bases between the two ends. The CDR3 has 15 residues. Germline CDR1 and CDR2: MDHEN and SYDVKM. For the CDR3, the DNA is TGTGCCAGCAGTTTCTCCAGGGAAGTCCAAGAGACCCAGTACTTC. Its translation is CASSFSREVQETQYF.

In nucleotides, the CDR3 is TGTGCCAGCAGTGAGACCAGGGCTAGCACAGATACGCAGTATTTT. This encodes CASSETRASTDTQYF. This chain joins TRBV6-1 and TRBJ2-3, with D possibly matching TRBD1 (5 bases). This CDR3 is 15 amino acids long. The V gene's germline CDR1 is MNHNS and CDR2 SASEGT. Deletions cut 3 bases from V and 0 bases from J, with 10 bases between.

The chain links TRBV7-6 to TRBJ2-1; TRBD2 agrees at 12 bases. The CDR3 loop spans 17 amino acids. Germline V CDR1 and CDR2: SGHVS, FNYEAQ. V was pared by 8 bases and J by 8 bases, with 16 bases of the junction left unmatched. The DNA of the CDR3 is TGTGCCAGCTTCCCTAGAGGGCCCTCTAGCGGGGGGGATGAGCAGTTCTTC. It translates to CASFPRGPSSGGDEQFF.

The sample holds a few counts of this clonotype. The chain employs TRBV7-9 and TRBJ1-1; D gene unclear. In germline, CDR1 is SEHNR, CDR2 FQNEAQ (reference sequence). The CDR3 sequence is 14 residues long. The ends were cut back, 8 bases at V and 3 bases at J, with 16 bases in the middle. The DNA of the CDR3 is TGTGCCAGCCTGAGGCGTCAAGGCGACACTGAAGCTTTCTTT. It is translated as CASLRRQGDTEAFF.

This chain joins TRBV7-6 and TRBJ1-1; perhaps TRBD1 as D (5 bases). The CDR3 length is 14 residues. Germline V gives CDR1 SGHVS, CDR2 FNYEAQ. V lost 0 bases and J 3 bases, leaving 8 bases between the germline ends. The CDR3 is CASSLARADTEAFF. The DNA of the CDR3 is TGTGCCAGCAGCTTAGCCAGGGCTGACACTGAAGCTTTCTTT.

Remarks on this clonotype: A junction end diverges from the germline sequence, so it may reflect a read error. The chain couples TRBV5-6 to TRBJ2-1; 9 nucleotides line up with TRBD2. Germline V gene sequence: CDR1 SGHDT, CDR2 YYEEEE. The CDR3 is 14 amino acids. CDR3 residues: CASSLGAGGRAGIF. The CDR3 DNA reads TGTGCCAGCAGCTTGGGAGCGGGGGGCCGGGCAGGGATCTTC. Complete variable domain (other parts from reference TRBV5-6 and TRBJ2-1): DAGVTQSPTHLIKTRGQQVTLRCSPKSGHDTVSWYQQALGQGPQFIFQYYEEEERQRGNFPDRFSGHQFPNYSSELNVNALLLGDSALYLCASSLGAGGRAGIFGPGTRLTVL.

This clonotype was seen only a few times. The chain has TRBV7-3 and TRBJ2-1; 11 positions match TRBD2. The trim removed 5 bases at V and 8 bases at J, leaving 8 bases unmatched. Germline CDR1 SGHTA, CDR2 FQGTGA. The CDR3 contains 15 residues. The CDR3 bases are TGTGCCAGCAGCCACACTAGCGGGGGACTCCATGAGCAGTTCTTC. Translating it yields CASSHTSGGLHEQFF.

The CDR3 region is CASSIPGTAGRTGELFF. For the CDR3, the DNA is TGTGCCAGTAGTATTCCCGGGACGGCGGGGAGGACCGGGGAGCTGTTTTTT. The J gene is TRBJ2-2, the V gene TRBV19; D perhaps matches TRBD2 (6 bases). From germline, CDR1 is LNHDA and CDR2 SQIVND (reference sequence). The CDR3 contains 17 residues. V was trimmed by 3 bases and J by 5 bases, leaving 19 bases between them. The full variable domain, in which reference TRBV19 and TRBJ2-2 provide the parts outside the CDR3, is DGGITQSPKYLFRKEGQNVTLSCEQNLNHDAMYWYRQDPGQGLRLIYYSQIVNDFQKGDIAEGYSVSREKKESFPLTVTSAQKNPTAFYLCASSIPGTAGRTGELFFGEGSRLTVL.

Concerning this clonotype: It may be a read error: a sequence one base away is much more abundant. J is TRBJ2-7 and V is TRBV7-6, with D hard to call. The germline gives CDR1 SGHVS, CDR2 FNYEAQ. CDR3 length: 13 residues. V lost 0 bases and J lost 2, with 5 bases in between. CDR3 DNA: TGTGCCAGCAGCTTAGCGGACGCCTACGAGCAGTACTTC. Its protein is CASSLADAYEQYF.

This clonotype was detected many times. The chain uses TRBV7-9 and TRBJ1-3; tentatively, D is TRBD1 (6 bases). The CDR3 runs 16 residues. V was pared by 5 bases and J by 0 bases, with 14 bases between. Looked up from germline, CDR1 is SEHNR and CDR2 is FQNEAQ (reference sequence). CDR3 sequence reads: CASSADRPYSGNTIYF. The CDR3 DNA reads TGTGCCAGCAGCGCCGACAGGCCCTACTCTGGAAACACCATATATTTT.

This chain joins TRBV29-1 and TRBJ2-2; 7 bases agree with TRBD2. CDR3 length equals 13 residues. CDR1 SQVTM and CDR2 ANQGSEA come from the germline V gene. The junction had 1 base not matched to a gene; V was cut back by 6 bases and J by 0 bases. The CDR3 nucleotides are TGCAGCGTCCTAGCGGCGAACACCGGGGAGCTGTTTTTT. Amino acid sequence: CSVLAANTGELFF.

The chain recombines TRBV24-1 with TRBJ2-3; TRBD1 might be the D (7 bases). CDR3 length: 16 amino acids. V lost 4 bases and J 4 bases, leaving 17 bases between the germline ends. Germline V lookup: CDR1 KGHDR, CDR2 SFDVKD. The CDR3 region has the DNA TGTGCCACCAGTGACCCAGGGGGGCGGATTCCAGATACGCAGTATTTT. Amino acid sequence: CATSDPGGRIPDTQYF.

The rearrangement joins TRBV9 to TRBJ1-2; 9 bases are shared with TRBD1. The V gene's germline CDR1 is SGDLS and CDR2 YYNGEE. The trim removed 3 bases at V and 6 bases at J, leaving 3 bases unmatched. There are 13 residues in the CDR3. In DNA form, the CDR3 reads TGTGCCAGCAGCGGAAACAGGGGGCATGGCTACACCTTC. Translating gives CASSGNRGHGYTF.

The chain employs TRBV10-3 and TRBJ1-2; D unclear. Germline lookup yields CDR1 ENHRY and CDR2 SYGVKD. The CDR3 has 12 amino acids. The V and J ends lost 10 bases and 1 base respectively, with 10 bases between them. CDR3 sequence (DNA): TGTGCCACCCTCTGGGTTAACTATGGCTACACCTTC. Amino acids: CATLWVNYGYTF.

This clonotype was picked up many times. The CDR3: CASSLTAADTQYF. The CDR3 DNA is TGTGCCAGCAGCTTAACGGCAGCAGATACGCAGTATTTT. This chain joins TRBV7-3 and TRBJ2-3; no clear D gene. V was clipped by 0 bases and J by 4 bases, with 5 bases between them. CDR1 and CDR2 (germline): SGHTA, FQGTGA. There are 13 residues in the CDR3.

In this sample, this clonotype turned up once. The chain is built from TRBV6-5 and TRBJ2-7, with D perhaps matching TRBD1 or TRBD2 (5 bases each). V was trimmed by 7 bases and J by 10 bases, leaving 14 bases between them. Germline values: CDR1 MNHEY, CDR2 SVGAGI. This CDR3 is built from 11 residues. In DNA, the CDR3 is TGTGCCAGCACCTTCGGGGCAGAACAGTACTTC. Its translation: CASTFGAEQYF.

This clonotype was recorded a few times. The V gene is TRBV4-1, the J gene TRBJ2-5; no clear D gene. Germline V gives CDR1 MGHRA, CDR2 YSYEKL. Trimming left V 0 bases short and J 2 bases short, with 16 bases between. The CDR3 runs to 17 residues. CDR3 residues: CASSQEGADALQETQYF. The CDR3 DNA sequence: TGCGCCAGCAGCCAAGAAGGTGCAGACGCTTTACAAGAGACCCAGTACTTC.

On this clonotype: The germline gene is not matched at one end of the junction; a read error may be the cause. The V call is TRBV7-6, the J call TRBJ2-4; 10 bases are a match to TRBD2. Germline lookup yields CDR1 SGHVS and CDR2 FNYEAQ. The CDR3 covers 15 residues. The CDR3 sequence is CANSLLAGAKNIQYF. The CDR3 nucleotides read TGTGCCAACAGCTTACTAGCGGGGGCCAAAAACATTCAGTACTTC.

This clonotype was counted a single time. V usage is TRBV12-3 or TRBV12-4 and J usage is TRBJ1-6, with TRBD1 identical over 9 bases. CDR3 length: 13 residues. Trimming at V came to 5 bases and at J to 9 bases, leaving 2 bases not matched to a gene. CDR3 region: CASSRQGGSPLHF. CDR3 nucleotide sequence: TGTGCCAGCAGTCGACAGGGGGGTTCACCCCTCCACTTT.

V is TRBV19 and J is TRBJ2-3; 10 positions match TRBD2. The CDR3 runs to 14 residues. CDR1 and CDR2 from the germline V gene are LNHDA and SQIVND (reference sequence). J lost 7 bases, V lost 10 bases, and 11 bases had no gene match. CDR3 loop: CATSLAGELYTQYF. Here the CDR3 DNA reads TGTGCCACCTCTCTAGCGGGGGAGCTTTATACGCAGTATTTT.